This T cell receptor (beta chain) was observed in a study of Ad26.COV2.S vaccination and SARS-CoV-2 variants. The germline V gene encodes CDR1 LGHDT and CDR2 YNNKEL (reference sequence). Trimming pared 4 bases from V and 0 bases from J, leaving 9 bases between. CDR3 length equals 14 residues. The protocol was immunoSEQ multiplex PCR, while the TCRdb copy is restricted to in-frame clones and leaves out a portion. Here the sample spans roughly 400,000 clones, roughly 90% being singletons. Treatment reported: some 20 received Ad26.COV2.S at low or high dose, single or two shots; about 5 received placebo; per-sample allocation not given. Samples were taken on day 63 after the first vaccine or placebo injection.

Source: peripheral blood, taken in a trial of Ad26.COV2.S vaccine versus placebo. The chain carries TRBV3-1 (or the pseudogene TRBV3-2) and TRBJ1-2; no firm D call. This TCR derives from a person between 18 and 65 years old who received the Ad26.COV2.S COVID-19 vaccine or a placebo. The CDR3: CASSPTGTNYGYTF. The CDR3 DNA reads as TGTGCCAGCAGCCCCACTGGCACTAACTATGGCTACACCTTC.